The rows below give T cell receptor beta chains drawn from one sample of a study of regulatory dendritic cells for organ transplantation. Their antigen targets remain unknown. TCRdb keeps only in-frame clones here, not all; method: immunoSEQ multiplex PCR. The repertoire consists of approximately 10,000 clones, with 75% occurring once and the leading ten covering roughly 2.8%. Sequencing was performed on memory CD4+ T cells from blood cultured with regulatory dendritic cells. All receptors come from a human donor in good health. Both conserved end residues are trimmed from each CDR3. Each record gives: V gene, J gene, CDR3 protein.

TRBV2	TRBJ2-5	ASRGSIAVQETQY
TRBV5-1	TRBJ2-1	ASSLVASGGLEQF
TRBV4-1	TRBJ2-7	ASSARDSYEQY
TRBV5-5	TRBJ1-1	ASSLRTGYDTEAF
TRBV28	TRBJ2-2	ASGTTGRTGELF
TRBV18	TRBJ2-5	ASSPFSGGAQETQY
TRBV11-1	TRBJ2-2	ASRSGTGVTGELF
TRBV5-1	TRBJ1-1	ASSRSTTGGVEAF
TRBV15	TRBJ2-5	ATSGGRSSGGSRETQY
TRBV4-3	TRBJ2-3	ASSHGDRAWEDTQY
TRBV2	TRBJ2-7	ASSALRTSYEQY
TRBV4-2	TRBJ1-2	ASSQDLGDTNYGYT
TRBV7-2	TRBJ1-5	ASSFGQGIAQPQH
TRBV11-3	TRBJ1-1	ASSRGMWQSTEAF
TRBV6-1	TRBJ2-5	ATYEETQY
TRBV5-1	TRBJ2-3	ASTDSGGWADTQY
TRBV4-1	TRBJ2-5	ASSQAMPAGETQY
TRBV19	TRBJ1-4	ASSLRDRGPTNEKLF
TRBV7-2	TRBJ2-1	ASRPRLAGNEQF
TRBV25-1	TRBJ2-2	ASTEGGRNTGELF
TRBV18	TRBJ1-2	ASSPGQGEGGYT
TRBV9	TRBJ2-4	ASSVGEDIRIQY
TRBV18	TRBJ1-2	ASSLGSSNYGYT
TRBV6-1	TRBJ2-4	ASSEALGAGKNIQY
TRBV9	TRBJ1-1	ASREVNTEAF
TRBV11-2	TRBJ1-2	ASSLDGDRVLNYGYT
TRBV11-3	TRBJ2-6	ASSLVGGANVLT
TRBV4-2	TRBJ2-3	ASSLDFTGASGGTQY
TRBV19	TRBJ2-3	ASSRLSGHTDTQY
TRBV6-1	TRBJ2-5	ASSGDRVVGETQY
TRBV10-1	TRBJ2-5	ASSASRLAGRETQY
TRBV19	TRBJ2-7	ASSLGDSSYEQY
TRBV7-8	TRBJ2-7	ASSSRRLVMYEQY
TRBV6-5	TRBJ2-5	ASSVTSGGPETQY
TRBV18	TRBJ1-6	ASSPLRGQGDSPLH
TRBV7-2	TRBJ1-5	ASSAGSRTNQPQH
TRBV5-4	TRBJ2-2	ASSPATNTGELF
TRBV6-1	TRBJ1-5	ASSEARGLGVDNQPQH
TRBV6-5	TRBJ1-5	ASSVQGGNQPQH
TRBV9	TRBJ2-2	ASSGTSGGTGELF
TRBV9	TRBJ2-2	ASSAGTSGKTGELF
TRBV19	TRBJ2-7	ASKGTGAYEQY
TRBV19	TRBJ2-2	ASTKASGGPNTGELF
TRBV7-9	TRBJ2-5	AGRAQETQY
TRBV6-4	TRBJ2-3	ASSDPALGTDTQY
TRBV29-1	TRBJ2-2	SAGTSGNTGELF
TRBV6-1	TRBJ1-1	ASSSSGGTEAF
TRBV5-1	TRBJ2-2	ASSLATGDTGELF
TRBV19	TRBJ2-7	ASHGQGRSYEQY
TRBV29-1	TRBJ2-1	SVGILAGGTEQF
TRBV6-1	TRBJ2-1	ASTGQSTYNEQF
TRBV20-1	TRBJ2-3	SAVYADTQY
TRBV2	TRBJ1-1	ASSQGENTEAF
TRBV5-1	TRBJ2-3	ASSLGGLGDTQY
TRBV6-6	TRBJ2-7	ASRDPGQGLYEQY
TRBV6-6	TRBJ2-2	ASYRSSGVDTGELF
TRBV5-1	TRBJ2-3	ASSLAGRDSGTDTQY
TRBV6-5	TRBJ1-1	ASSSAGGEAF
TRBV10-2	TRBJ1-1	ASKRGLGTEAF